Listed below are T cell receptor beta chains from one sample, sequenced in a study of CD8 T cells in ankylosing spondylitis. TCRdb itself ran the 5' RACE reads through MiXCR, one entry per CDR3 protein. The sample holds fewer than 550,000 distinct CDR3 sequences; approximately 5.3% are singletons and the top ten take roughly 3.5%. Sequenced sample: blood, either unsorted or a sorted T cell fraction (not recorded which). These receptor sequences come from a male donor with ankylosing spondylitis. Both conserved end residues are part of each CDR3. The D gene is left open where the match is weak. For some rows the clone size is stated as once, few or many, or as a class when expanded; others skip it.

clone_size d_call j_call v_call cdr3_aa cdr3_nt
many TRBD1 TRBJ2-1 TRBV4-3 CASSQRGGQGDEQFF TGCGCCAGCAGCCAAAGGGGAGGACAGGGCGATGAGCAGTTCTTC
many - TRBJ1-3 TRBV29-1 CSVGGNTIYF TGCAGCGTTGGTGGAAACACCATATATTTT
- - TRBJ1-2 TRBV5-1 CASSLGPGGNYGYTF TGCGCCAGCAGCTTGGGGCCCGGAGGGAACTATGGCTACACCTTC
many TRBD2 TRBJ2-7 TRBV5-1 CASSLPGLAIPYEQYF TGCGCCAGCAGCCTACCGGGACTAGCGATACCCTACGAGCAGTACTTC
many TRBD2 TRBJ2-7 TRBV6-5 CASTGTTYEQYF TGTGCCAGCACAGGGACTACTTACGAGCAGTACTTC
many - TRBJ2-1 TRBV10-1 CASSESGPYNEQFF TGCGCCAGCAGTGAGTCGGGTCCTTACAATGAGCAGTTCTTC
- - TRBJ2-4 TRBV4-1 CASSQDGPEGLAKNIQYF TGCGCCAGCAGCCAAGATGGCCCGGAGGGCCTAGCCAAAAACATTCAGTACTTC
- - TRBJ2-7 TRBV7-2 CASSAQGAGYEQYF TGTGCCAGCAGCGCCCAGGGAGCAGGCTACGAGCAGTACTTC
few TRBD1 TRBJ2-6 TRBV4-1 CASSHLPGQGLSGANVLTF TGCGCCAGCAGCCACCTCCCGGGACAGGGCTTATCTGGGGCCAACGTCCTGACTTTC
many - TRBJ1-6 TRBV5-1 CASSLVPRSSYNSPLHF TGCGCCAGCAGCTTGGTCCCAAGGAGCTCCTATAATTCACCCCTCCACTTT
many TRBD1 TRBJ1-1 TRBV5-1 CASSSLTGAGNTEAFF TGCGCCAGCAGCTCCCTGACAGGGGCGGGGAACACTGAAGCTTTCTTT
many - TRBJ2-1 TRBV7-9 CASSLYTGSLGGDEQFF TGTGCCAGCAGCTTATATACAGGGTCGTTAGGAGGCGATGAGCAGTTCTTC
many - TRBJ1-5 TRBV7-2 CASRSGTRGSQPQHF TGTGCCAGCAGATCCGGGACAAGAGGAAGTCAGCCCCAGCATTTT
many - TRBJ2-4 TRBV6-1 CASTPHGAKNIQYF TGTGCCAGCACCCCCCACGGAGCCAAAAACATTCAGTACTTC
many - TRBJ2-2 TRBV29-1 CSVSGFPGELFF TGCAGCGTTTCAGGGTTCCCCGGGGAGCTGTTTTTT
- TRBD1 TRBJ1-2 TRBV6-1 CASSWTGSGYTF TGTGCCAGCAGTTGGACAGGGAGCGGCTACACCTTC
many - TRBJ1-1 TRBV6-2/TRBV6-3 CASSPGGDWAEAFF TGTGCCAGCAGTCCGGGGGGGGATTGGGCTGAAGCTTTCTTT
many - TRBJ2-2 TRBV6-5 CASSYSRVLVNTGELFF TGTGCCAGCAGTTACTCGAGGGTACTTGTCAACACCGGGGAGCTGTTTTTT
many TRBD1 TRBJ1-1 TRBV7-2 CASSGQPQGGVTEAFF TGTGCCAGCAGCGGACAACCACAGGGGGGAGTCACTGAAGCTTTCTTT
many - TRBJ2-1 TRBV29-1 CSVATDTSYNEQFF TGCAGCGTCGCGACAGACACCTCCTACAATGAGCAGTTCTTC
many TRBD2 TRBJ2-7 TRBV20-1 CSARGGGGSWEQYF TGCAGTGCTAGAGGGGGGGGAGGATCTTGGGAGCAGTACTTC
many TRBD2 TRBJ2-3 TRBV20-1 CSATRTSGSTDTQYF TGCAGTGCTACTAGGACTAGCGGAAGCACAGATACGCAGTATTTT
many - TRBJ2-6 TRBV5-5 CASRGETVTSGANVLTF TGTGCCAGCAGGGGGGAGACCGTGACCTCTGGGGCCAACGTCCTGACTTTC
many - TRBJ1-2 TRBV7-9 CASSFDGTYGYTF TGTGCCAGCAGCTTCGACGGCACCTATGGCTACACCTTC
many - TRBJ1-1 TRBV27 CASSLHGPREAFF TGTGCCAGCAGTTTACACGGGCCACGGGAAGCTTTCTTT
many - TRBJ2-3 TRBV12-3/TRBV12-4 CASTRQGGEDTQYF TGTGCCAGCACCCGGCAGGGGGGTGAAGATACGCAGTATTTT
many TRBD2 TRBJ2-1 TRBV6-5 CASSWDGGEYNEQFF TGTGCCAGCAGTTGGGACGGGGGGGAGTACAATGAGCAGTTCTTC
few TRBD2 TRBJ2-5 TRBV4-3 CASSQLLAGVGETQYF TGCGCCAGCAGCCAACTACTAGCGGGGGTCGGAGAGACCCAGTACTTC
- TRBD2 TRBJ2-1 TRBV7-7 CASSSSPLAGKENEQFF TGTGCTAGCAGCTCCAGCCCCCTAGCGGGAAAGGAAAATGAGCAGTTCTTC
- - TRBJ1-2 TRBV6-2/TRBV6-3 CASSYDPVVEDGYTF TGTGCCAGCAGTTACGATCCGGTAGTAGAGGATGGCTACACCTTC
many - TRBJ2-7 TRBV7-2 CASSVRILYEQYF TGTGCCAGCAGCGTCCGAATACTCTACGAGCAGTACTTC
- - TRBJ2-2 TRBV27 CASQWVGNTGELFF TGTGCCAGTCAGTGGGTAGGGAACACCGGGGAGCTGTTTTTT
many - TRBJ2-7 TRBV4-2 CASSLDGHEQYF TGTGCCAGCAGCCTCGACGGCCACGAGCAGTACTTC
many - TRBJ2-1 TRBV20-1 CSARATRWGSYNEQFF TGCAGTGCTAGAGCCACTAGGTGGGGTTCCTACAATGAGCAGTTCTTC
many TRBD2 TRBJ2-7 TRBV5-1 CASSLDGTSGREQYF TGCGCCAGCAGCTTGGACGGGACTAGCGGGAGAGAGCAGTACTTC
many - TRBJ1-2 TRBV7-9 CASSFGTFAYTF TGTGCCAGCAGCTTCGGTACTTTTGCGTACACCTTC
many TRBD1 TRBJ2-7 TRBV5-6 CASSRTGSGGSYEQYF TGTGCCAGCAGCCGGACAGGGTCTGGGGGCTCCTACGAGCAGTACTTC
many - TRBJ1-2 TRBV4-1 CASSQGRNSPYGYTF TGCGCCAGCAGCCAAGGGAGAAACAGCCCCTATGGCTACACCTTC
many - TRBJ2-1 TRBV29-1 CSASRGNEQFF TGCAGCGCATCCAGGGGAAATGAGCAGTTCTTC
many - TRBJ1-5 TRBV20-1 CSPTGTIRSQPQHF TGCAGTCCGACCGGGACGATTAGGTCTCAGCCCCAGCATTTT
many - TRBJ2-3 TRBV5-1 CASSSGPQGTDTQYF TGCGCCAGCAGCTCGGGACCCCAGGGGACAGATACGCAGTATTTT